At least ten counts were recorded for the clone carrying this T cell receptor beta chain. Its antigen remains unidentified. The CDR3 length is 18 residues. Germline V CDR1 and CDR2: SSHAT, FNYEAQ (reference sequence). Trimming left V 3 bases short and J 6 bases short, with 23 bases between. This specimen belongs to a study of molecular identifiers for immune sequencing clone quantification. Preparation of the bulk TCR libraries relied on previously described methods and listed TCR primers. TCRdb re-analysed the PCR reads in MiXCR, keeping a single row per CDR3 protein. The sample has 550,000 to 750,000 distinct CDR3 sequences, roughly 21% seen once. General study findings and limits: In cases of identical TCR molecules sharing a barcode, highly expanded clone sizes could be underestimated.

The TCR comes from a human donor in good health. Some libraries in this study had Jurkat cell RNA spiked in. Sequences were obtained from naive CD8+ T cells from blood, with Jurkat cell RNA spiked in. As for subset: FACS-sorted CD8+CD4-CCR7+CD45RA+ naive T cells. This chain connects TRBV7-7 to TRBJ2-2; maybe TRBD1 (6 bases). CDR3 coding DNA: TGTGCCAGCAGCTTCCTGGGGGCTGACCCCCGAGGGGCCGGGGAGCTGTTTTTT. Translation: CASSFLGADPRGAGELFF.